The present T cell receptor (beta chain) was sequenced within a study of blood T cell repertoires in COVID-19. Across the study: Collection of acute and convalescent COVID-19 samples took place in the United States, Italy and Spain. T cells, B-cell-depleted T cells, or PBMCs provided the cDNA or gDNA that served as material.

Original processing methods: For nucleated cells, counts were estimated from reference gene primer amplification. Assay: immunoSEQ multiplex PCR; the TCRdb copy retains only in-frame clones and omits some. V and J calls and clone size come straight from that table; D and trimming were deduced from the DNA. The table lists roughly 100,000 clones, approximately 80% of them singletons. The CDR3 totals 16 residues. Per germline, CDR1 SGHRS and CDR2 YFSETQ. The V end was cut by 3 bases, the J end by 0 bases, with 15 bases between. This clone was seen just once. The sample was peripheral blood. The origin of this receptor is a man in his 60s with acute or convalescent COVID-19. The gene calls are TRBV5-1 and TRBJ1-1, with unresolved D. The CDR3 DNA sequence: TGCGCCAGCAGCTCTACCGCTAGAGGGATGAACACTGAAGCTTTCTTT. Translating it yields CASSSTARGMNTEAFF.